The source of this T cell receptor beta chain is a study of shared clonotypes between healthy human individuals. The CDR3 has 15 amino acids. V shed 0 bases and J 1 base; nucleotides not matched to a gene: 2. Germline assignment: CDR1 SGHNT and CDR2 YYREEE (reference sequence). As originally analysed: ImmunoSEQ supplied junction-only sequences lacking quality scores, so filtering was different. TCRdb's table, derived via immunoSEQ multiplex PCR, lists solely in-frame clones and lacks some. Clone size and the V and J calls come from that table; the DNA yielded D and trimming. The table lists about 1 million clones, about 77% of them singletons.

The chain employs TRBV5-4 and TRBJ2-3; 7 bases agree with TRBD2. Sequenced: memory CD4+ T cells sorted from blood. Subset in this sample: CD45RA-negative fraction. This TCR derives from a man aged 18 to 35 in good health. CDR3 region: CASSLDRGGTDTQYF. The CDR3, as DNA: TGTGCCAGCAGCTTGGACCGGGGGGGCACAGATACGCAGTATTTT.